These 17 T cell receptor beta chains were all obtained from the same sample, sequenced in a study of CD8 T cells in ankylosing spondylitis. TCRdb re-analysed the 5' RACE reads in MiXCR, keeping a single row per CDR3 protein. Found here are about 250,000 distinct CDR3 sequences, over 30% of them singletons; the top ten hold about 4.2%. Sequenced material: blood, either unsorted or a sorted T cell fraction (not recorded which). Every receptor here comes from a male donor with ankylosing spondylitis or in good health (not recorded which).

This chain connects TRBV12-3 or TRBV12-4 to TRBJ2-1; tentative D call: TRBD2 (5 bases). The CDR3 spans 15 residues. Trimming took 3 bases from V and 0 from J, leaving 9 bases between them. The CDR3 sequence: CASSFEGSSYNEQFF. Written as DNA, the CDR3 is TGTGCCAGCAGTTTCGAGGGCAGCTCCTACAATGAGCAGTTCTTC.

The V call is TRBV29-1, the J call TRBJ2-2; 10 nucleotides line up with TRBD1. The CDR3 covers 13 residues. After removal of 5 bases from V and 7 bases from J, the junction contained 4 bases not matched to a gene. CDR1 SQVTM and CDR2 ANQGSEA come from the germline V gene. The CDR3 here is CSVRQGAGGELFF. The CDR3 region has the DNA TGCAGCGTTCGACAGGGGGCGGGCGGGGAGCTGTTTTTT.

The rearrangement links TRBV24-1 to TRBJ1-2; a possible D gene is TRBD1 (6 bases). Trimming shortened V by 4 bases and J by 7 bases, and 21 bases separated the two germline ends. The germline V gene has CDR1 KGHDR and CDR2 SFDVKD. This CDR3 contains 16 residues. In DNA, the CDR3 is TGTGCCACCAGTGACACGTCACAGGGAGGAGGGTCTGGCTACACCTTC. It is translated as CATSDTSQGGGSGYTF.

This clonotype was counted between two and nine times. This rearrangement joins TRBV20-1 to TRBJ2-1; TRBD2 agrees at 10 bases. V was pared by 3 bases and J by 0 bases, with 8 bases of the junction left unmatched. The germline V gene has CDR1 DFQATT and CDR2 SNEGSKA (reference sequence). This CDR3 is 17 amino acids long. CDR3 sequence reads: CSASWSGGGSSYNEQFF. The CDR3 nucleotides are TGCAGTGCTAGTTGGAGCGGGGGGGGAAGCTCCTACAATGAGCAGTTCTTC.

There are a few counts of this clonotype. This chain joins TRBV9 and TRBJ2-5, with D possibly called TRBD1 or TRBD2 (5 bases each). Germline lookup yields CDR1 SGDLS and CDR2 YYNGEE. The CDR3 is 16 residues long. The germline V and J ends were trimmed by 0 bases and 0 bases, with 12 bases remaining between them. This CDR3 reads CASSVESGRDQETQYF. The CDR3 region has the DNA TGTGCCAGCAGCGTAGAGTCAGGGCGGGACCAAGAGACCCAGTACTTC.

A few counts support this clonotype. The chain links TRBV6-5 to TRBJ2-7; D is ambiguous. The CDR3 runs 12 residues. The germline V gene encodes CDR1 MNHEY and CDR2 SVGAGI. Trimming removed 9 bases at V and 5 bases at J, with 14 bases between. The CDR3 loop is CASLGLADEQYF. CDR3 bases: TGTGCCAGTCTAGGGCTGGCCGACGAGCAGTACTTC.

This clonotype was seen a handful of times. This chain joins TRBV6-5 and TRBJ2-7; 8 nucleotides align to TRBD1. The ends lost 2 bases at V and 5 bases at J; junction bases unmatched: 5. Germline CDR1 is MNHEY and CDR2 is SVGAGI. The length of the CDR3 is 14 residues. The CDR3 loop reads CASSYGTGFDEQYF. CDR3 in DNA: TGTGCCAGCAGTTACGGGACAGGTTTCGACGAGCAGTACTTC.

The chain joins TRBV20-1 to TRBJ2-5; D gene ambiguous. CDR1 DFQATT and CDR2 SNEGSKA come from the germline V gene (reference sequence). Trimming cost V 3 bases and J 1 base, with 15 bases left between them. This CDR3 is 15 amino acids long. The CDR3 DNA is TGCAGTGCTAGCCAGGCCCGCGGCTTCCAAGAGACCCAGTACTTC. This codes for CSASQARGFQETQYF.

The chain combines TRBV4-1 with TRBJ2-7; TRBD1 or TRBD2 may be the D gene (5 bases each). The CDR3 has 15 residues. The germline V and J ends were trimmed by 5 bases and 6 bases, with 20 bases remaining between them. Germline V gene lookup returns CDR1 MGHRA and CDR2 YSYEKL. CDR3 sequence: CASSWWQGEASEQYF. CDR3 sequence (DNA): TGCGCCAGCAGCTGGTGGCAGGGAGAGGCGTCCGAGCAGTACTTC.

The rearrangement links TRBV10-3 to TRBJ2-2; TRBD2 agrees at 14 bases. The CDR3 sequence is 16 residues long. The ends lost 7 bases at V and 6 bases at J; junction bases unmatched: 7. CDR1 is ENHRY and CDR2 is SYGVKD in the germline V gene. In DNA, the CDR3 is TGTGCCATCACTCGACTAGCGGGGGGGCAGGCCGGGGAGCTGTTTTTT. This gives the protein CAITRLAGGQAGELFF.

This chain joins TRBV12-5 and TRBJ1-1; D gene unclear. With 0 bases removed from V and 7 bases from J, the gap between germline ends came to 15 bases. Germline-derived CDR1 and CDR2 are LGHNT and FRNRAP. The CDR3 totals 15 residues. The CDR3 sequence: CASGLVPIGYREAFF. The DNA for the CDR3 is TGTGCTAGTGGTTTGGTCCCCATCGGATACCGTGAAGCTTTCTTT.

This clonotype was seen a handful of times. The rearrangement uses TRBV20-1 and TRBJ2-1; D not resolved. The germline gives CDR1 DFQATT, CDR2 SNEGSKA (reference sequence). The CDR3 spans 12 residues. Trimming cost V 5 bases and J 8 bases, with 13 bases left between them. The CDR3 spells CSAPTWLDEQFF. The CDR3 DNA follows: TGCAGTGCTCCAACGTGGCTCGATGAGCAGTTCTTC.

The rearrangement joins TRBV12-3 or TRBV12-4 to TRBJ2-7; D uncertain. The V end was cut by 4 bases, the J end by 2 bases, with 9 bases between. This CDR3 is built from 13 residues. This CDR3 reads CASSSDSAYEQYF. The CDR3 DNA is TGTGCCAGCAGTTCCGACTCGGCCTACGAGCAGTACTTC.

The chain couples TRBV12-3 or TRBV12-4 to TRBJ2-7, with 7 bases aligning to TRBD1. The CDR3 length is 14 residues. The ends lost 2 bases at V and 7 bases at J; junction bases unmatched: 8. In DNA, the CDR3 is TGTGCCAGCAGTTTAACAGGGGCGAGTCGGGAGCAGTACTTC. It specifies CASSLTGASREQYF.

The chain carries TRBV20-1 and TRBJ2-2; possibly TRBD2 for D (6 bases). The V end lost 4 bases, the J end lost 0 bases, and 9 bases lay between the germline ends. Germline V gives CDR1 DFQATT, CDR2 SNEGSKA (reference sequence). The CDR3 loop spans 14 amino acids. This CDR3 is CSATGVPNTGELFF. In nucleotides, the CDR3 is TGCAGTGCTACGGGGGTTCCGAACACCGGGGAGCTGTTTTTT.

V is TRBV12-3 or TRBV12-4 and J is TRBJ2-3; D is ambiguous. This CDR3 contains 14 residues. Trimming pared 3 bases from V and 5 bases from J, leaving 12 bases between. In DNA, the CDR3 is TGTGCCAGCAGTTTGTTAAGAGGCCGAGATACGCAGTATTTT. As protein: CASSLLRGRDTQYF.

The CDR3 DNA follows: TGTGCCAGCAGCTTGGCCGGGCTGAACACCGGGGAGCTGTTTTTT. It translates to CASSLAGLNTGELFF. The rearrangement links TRBV5-4 to TRBJ2-2; the D is unclear. The CDR3 has 15 residues. The V end lost 0 bases, the J end lost 1 base, and 7 bases lay between the germline ends. Germline V lookup: CDR1 SGHNT, CDR2 YYREEE (reference sequence).